One and the same sample provided the 27 T cell receptor beta chains below, sequenced in a study of cytomegalovirus exposure and HLA in healthy donors. The PCR had 60 Vbeta and 13 Jbeta primers. Using immunoSEQ multiplex PCR, the repertoire was profiled, and TCRdb retains in-frame clones only, with some absent. The table shows 100,000 or so clones, with around 79% occurring only once. Input material: PBMCs. The receptors derive from a woman aged 40 to 50 in good health and CMV-seronegative.

This clone was detected only a few times. The chain joins TRBV15 to TRBJ2-6; a weak D match, TRBD2 (7 bases). Germline-derived CDR1 and CDR2 are LNHNV and YYDKDF (reference sequence). The CDR3 length is 17 residues. The V and J ends lost 7 bases and 2 bases respectively, with 18 bases between them. The CDR3 region is CATMPGGAVTGANVLTF. CDR3 bases: TGTGCCACCATGCCGGGGGGCGCGGTTACTGGGGCCAACGTCCTGACTTTC.

The gene calls are TRBV10-3 and TRBJ2-3; 14 bases agree with TRBD2. This CDR3 region has 15 residues. The germline V gene has CDR1 ENHRY and CDR2 SYGVKD. With 7 bases clipped from V and 6 bases from J, the junction kept 6 bases outside the gene matches. CDR3 coding DNA: TGTGCCATCACGGGACTAGCGGGAGATAGCGATACGCAGTATTTT. This translates into CAITGLAGDSDTQYF.

In its sample, this clone was seen a few times. This chain joins TRBV6-5 and TRBJ2-1; 11 bases are shared with TRBD1. Per germline, CDR1 MNHEY and CDR2 SVGAGI. The CDR3 runs to 16 residues. Losses at the gene ends were 2 bases for V and 6 bases for J; bases not matched to a gene: 6. The CDR3 coding sequence is TGTGCCAGCAGTTACCTGGACAGGGGGCTGGGCAATGAGCAGTTCTTC. Translating gives CASSYLDRGLGNEQFF.

This chain connects TRBV2 to TRBJ2-2; D possibly corresponds to TRBD1 (5 bases). Trimming shortened V by 2 bases and J by 1 base, and 8 bases separated the two germline ends. The CDR3 covers 15 residues. Germline V gene sequence: CDR1 SNHLY, CDR2 FYNNEI. The CDR3 loop is CASSENRLNTGELFF. CDR3 nucleotide sequence: TGTGCCAGCAGTGAAAACAGGCTGAACACCGGGGAGCTGTTTTTT.

The chain couples TRBV28 to TRBJ2-3; the D gene is possibly TRBD1 (5 bases). Looked up from germline, CDR1 is MDHEN and CDR2 is SYDVKM. Trimming took off 6 bases at V and 4 bases at J, with 11 bases between the two ends. This CDR3 has 13 amino acids. In nucleotides, the CDR3 is TGTGCCAGCAGGCAGTCCAGGGCAGATACGCAGTATTTT. This sequence encodes CASRQSRADTQYF.

This clone has only one observation. V gene TRBV7-7 combines with J gene TRBJ2-5; D gene ambiguous. The V gene's germline CDR1 is SSHAT and CDR2 FNYEAQ (reference sequence). The CDR3 has 14 amino acids. V gave up 0 bases and J gave up 5 bases, with 10 bases separating them. CDR3 nucleotides: TGTGCCAGCAGCTTAGCGGCCCACGTTGAGACCCAGTACTTC. It specifies CASSLAAHVETQYF.

Judged by abundance, this clone is medium-sized (0.01 to 0.1%). The chain's CDR3 is CASSLEGQGFYEQYF. CDR3 DNA: TGTGCCAGCAGCTTAGAGGGACAGGGGTTCTACGAGCAGTACTTC. The rearrangement links TRBV7-2 to TRBJ2-7; 10 bases align to TRBD1. Germline V gene lookup returns CDR1 SGHTA and CDR2 FQGNSA. The V segment lost 1 base and the J segment 3 bases; nucleotides outside the gene matches: 3. The CDR3 sequence is 15 residues long.

The chain links TRBV6-1 to TRBJ1-1; possible D gene TRBD1, 5 bases. Germline CDR1 is MNHNS and CDR2 is SASEGT. V was clipped by 7 bases and J by 5 bases, with 14 bases between them. The CDR3 is 13 residues long. The CDR3 DNA is TGTGCCAGCAATCAAGGGGATCGAACTGAAGCTTTCTTT. This gives the protein CASNQGDRTEAFF.

The V and J genes are TRBV7-9 and TRBJ2-7; 7 bases agree with TRBD1. The CDR3 contains 15 residues. The junction had 3 bases not matched to a gene; V was cut back by 0 bases and J by 1 base. From germline, CDR1 is SEHNR and CDR2 FQNEAQ (reference sequence). The DNA of the CDR3 is TGTGCCAGCAGCTTAGCCGGGACAGCATCCTACGAGCAGTACTTC. Amino acid sequence: CASSLAGTASYEQYF.

The sample holds one count of this clone. This sequence joins TRBV9 and TRBJ2-3, with 9 bases lining up with TRBD1. This CDR3 spans 14 amino acids. CDR1 is SGDLS, CDR2 YYNGEE, per germline. The V segment lost 3 bases and the J segment 5 bases; nucleotides outside the gene matches: 4. The CDR3 spells CASSAGQGLDTQYF. As DNA, the CDR3 is TGTGCCAGCAGCGCGGGACAGGGTTTAGATACGCAGTATTTT.

The J gene is TRBJ1-2, the V gene TRBV28, with D maybe TRBD1 (6 bases). There are 12 residues in the CDR3. Germline V gene lookup returns CDR1 MDHEN and CDR2 SYDVKM. The V gene lost 7 bases and the J gene lost 8 bases, with 14 bases spanning the gap. The CDR3 here is CASNTHRGGYTF. The CDR3 nucleotides are TGTGCCAGCAATACTCATAGGGGGGGCTACACCTTC.

This chain connects TRBV7-9 to TRBJ2-5; tentatively, D is TRBD2 (5 bases). Deletions cut 1 base from V and 7 bases from J, with 10 bases between. The CDR3 covers 13 residues. Germline values: CDR1 SEHNR, CDR2 FQNEAQ (reference sequence). The CDR3 reads CASSLEASPTQYF. The CDR3, as DNA: TGTGCCAGCAGCTTAGAAGCTAGCCCGACCCAGTACTTC.

This chain links TRBV6-1 with TRBJ2-1, with 8 positions matching TRBD1. CDR1 MNHNS and CDR2 SASEGT come from the germline V gene. J was trimmed by 11 bases and V by 6 bases; bases with no gene match: 12. This CDR3 comprises 14 residues. CDR3 bases: TGTGCCAGCAGCGTTGACAGGGGCATGGATAAGCAGTTCTTC. It is translated as CASSVDRGMDKQFF.

The rearrangement uses TRBV6-1 and TRBJ1-4, with TRBD1 identical over 8 bases. V gave up 6 bases and J gave up 7 bases; unmatched junction bases: 7. Looked up from germline, CDR1 is MNHNS and CDR2 is SASEGT. The CDR3 is 14 residues long. This CDR3 is CASRGTGSIEKLFF. The CDR3 nucleotides are TGTGCCAGCAGGGGGACAGGATCGATTGAAAAACTGTTTTTT.

The chain has TRBV19 and TRBJ1-3; no clear D. V was clipped by 5 bases and J by 0 bases, with 5 bases between them. Looked up from germline, CDR1 is LNHDA and CDR2 is SQIVND (reference sequence). This CDR3 is 13 amino acids long. CDR3 residues: CASSAVSGNTIYF. Here the CDR3 DNA reads TGTGCCAGTAGTGCAGTCTCTGGAAACACCATATATTTT.

V and J are TRBV5-1 and TRBJ1-2, with D perhaps TRBD1 (6 bases). The germline CDR1 and CDR2 sequences are SGHRS and YFSETQ. This CDR3 is 16 amino acids long. V lost 0 bases to trimming and J lost 0 bases, with 12 bases between them. This CDR3 reads CASSLATGQANYGYTF. In DNA form, the CDR3 reads TGCGCCAGCAGCTTGGCAACAGGGCAAGCTAACTATGGCTACACCTTC.

V and J are TRBV28 and TRBJ1-5; TRBD1 matches at 7 bases. The trim removed 8 bases at V and 2 bases at J, leaving 12 bases unmatched. The CDR3 spans 16 residues. Germline CDR1 is MDHEN and CDR2 is SYDVKM. The CDR3 coding sequence is TGTGCCAGCGCAGGGGGAAAGTGGACAGGCAATCAGCCCCAGCATTTT. Its protein product is CASAGGKWTGNQPQHF.

The rearrangement uses TRBV10-2 and TRBJ2-1, with D unclear. Germline values: CDR1 WSHSY, CDR2 SAAADI. V lost 6 bases, J lost 6 bases, and 9 bases lay in between. The CDR3 has 12 amino acids. The chain's CDR3 is CASSRLVNEQFF. The CDR3 bases are TGCGCCAGCAGCCGACTTGTCAATGAGCAGTTCTTC.

This chain connects TRBV28 to TRBJ2-1; D gene uncertain. Germline values: CDR1 MDHEN, CDR2 SYDVKM. V shed 3 bases and J shed 1 base, with 25 bases lying between them. This CDR3 contains 20 residues. CDR3 DNA sequence: TGTGCCAGCAGTTTCTCCCTATTAGATGGTGGAGTGTTATCCTACAATGAGCAGTTCTTC. It codes for CASSFSLLDGGVLSYNEQFF.

V usage is TRBV19 and J usage is TRBJ2-7; 7 nucleotides agree with TRBD2. There are 18 residues in the CDR3. Germline trimming cut 1 base from V and 0 bases from J; bases unmatched to any gene: 12. CDR1 LNHDA and CDR2 SQIVND come from the germline V gene (reference sequence). The CDR3 spells CASSIGGTITASSYEQYF. CDR3 coding DNA: TGTGCCAGTAGTATAGGGGGGACTATAACGGCCAGCTCCTACGAGCAGTACTTC.

The chain links TRBV5-1 to TRBJ2-1; D uncertain. The CDR3 loop spans 13 amino acids. Germline CDR1 reads SGHRS; CDR2 reads YFSETQ. Trimming pared 0 bases from V and 5 bases from J, leaving 6 bases between. The CDR3 sequence: CASSLATDNEQFF. The CDR3 DNA is TGCGCCAGCAGCTTGGCTACAGACAATGAGCAGTTCTTC.

The chain is built from TRBV7-9 and TRBJ1-1, with TRBD1 as a possible D gene (5 bases). CDR1 and CDR2 (germline): SEHNR, FQNEAQ (reference sequence). V was shortened by 3 bases and J by 2 bases, with 10 bases between the two germline ends. This CDR3 is 14 amino acids long. The chain's CDR3 is CASSFFGGNTEAFF. In DNA, the CDR3 is TGTGCCAGCAGCTTCTTCGGGGGAAACACTGAAGCTTTCTTT. Combining the CDR3 with reference TRBV7-9 and TRBJ1-1 gives the whole variable domain DTGVSQNPRHKITKRGQNVTFRCDPISEHNRLYWYRQTLGQGPEFLTYFQNEAQLEKSRLLSDRFSAERPKGSFSTLEIQRTEQGDSAMYLCASSFFGGNTEAFFGQGTRLTVV.

The rearrangement links TRBV19 to TRBJ1-1; unclear D gene. CDR3 length: 14 amino acids. Germline V CDR1 and CDR2: LNHDA, SQIVND (reference sequence). Trimming left V 2 bases short and J 5 bases short, with 12 bases between. Here the CDR3 DNA reads TGTGCCAGTAGTATACCCGGGTCGACGACTGAAGCTTTCTTT. It encodes CASSIPGSTTEAFF.

This clone appeared a few times. V is TRBV5-1 and J is TRBJ2-1; 10 positions agree with TRBD1. Germline values: CDR1 SGHRS, CDR2 YFSETQ. V dropped 2 bases and J dropped 3; count of bases not matched to a gene: 2. This CDR3 has 15 residues. CDR3 sequence (DNA): TGCGCCAGCAGCTTCAGGGACAGGGGCTACAATGAGCAGTTCTTC. It codes for CASSFRDRGYNEQFF.

The rearrangement joins TRBV29-1 to TRBJ2-1; D gene unclear. Germline-derived CDR1 and CDR2 are SQVTM and ANQGSEA. Trimming took 7 bases from V and 8 from J, leaving 27 bases between them. The CDR3 has 16 residues. The CDR3 DNA follows: TGCAGCGCCAAACGGTTGGCAGACACCGATCCCGATGAGCAGTTCTTC. It yields the protein CSAKRLADTDPDEQFF.

This clone appeared a single time. The chain combines TRBV5-1 with TRBJ1-5; D uncertain. CDR1 is SGHRS and CDR2 is YFSETQ in the germline V gene. Between the trimmed V and J ends, which lost 0 bases and 7 bases, there was a span of 11 bases. The CDR3 is 14 residues long. CDR3 nucleotide sequence: TGCGCCAGCAGCTTGGATGGTTCCCGGCAGCCCCAGCATTTT. It encodes CASSLDGSRQPQHF.

CDR3 protein: CASSQAGGEKLFF. The DNA of the CDR3 is TGCGCCAGCAGCCAAGCGGGAGGTGAAAAACTGTTTTTT. The J gene is TRBJ1-4, the V gene TRBV4-3; D remains ambiguous. Trimming took 1 base from V and 7 from J, leaving 7 bases between them. Germline V gene lookup returns CDR1 LGHNA and CDR2 YSLEER. This CDR3 is 13 amino acids long.